A selection of T cell receptor beta chains follows, all from one sample in a study of spatial heterogeneity in lung cancer. One entry per CDR3 protein, called by TCRdb with MiXCR from the 5' RACE reads. Here the sample spans 6,500 or so distinct CDR3 sequences, 7.5% to 9% being singletons. Specimen: normal lung tissue next to the tumor, collected at surgery. The receptor source for this set is a female donor with early-stage non-small cell lung cancer. The CDR3 runs from the conserved cysteine through the conserved F or W. The D gene is left open where the match is weak. Only some rows state a clone size, as once, few, many or a class for expanded clones.

j_call d_call clone_size v_call cdr3_aa cdr3_nt
TRBJ2-7 - once TRBV6-1 CASSDKGFRSPYEQYF TGTGCCAGCAGTGACAAGGGATTTCGAAGTCCCTACGAGCAGTACTTC
TRBJ2-3 - - TRBV5-1 CASNRGALDTQYF TGCGCCAGCAATCGGGGGGCCTTGGATACGCAGTATTTT
TRBJ1-2 TRBD1 many TRBV29-1 CSAKQGQNYGYTF TGCAGCGCTAAACAGGGGCAGAACTATGGCTACACCTTC
TRBJ1-2 - - TRBV6-2/TRBV6-3 CATRHLNYGYTF TGTGCCACAAGACATCTTAACTATGGCTACACCTTC
TRBJ2-2 - medium-sized TRBV5-1 CASSPDLIPNTGELFF TGCGCCAGCAGCCCGGACCTCATCCCCAACACCGGGGAGCTGTTTTTT
TRBJ2-2 - - TRBV27 CASSFRVNTGELFF TGTGCCAGCAGTTTTCGAGTGAACACCGGGGAGCTGTTTTTT
TRBJ1-6 - many TRBV4-3 CASSEATGEAPLHF TGCGCCAGCAGCGAAGCGACCGGGGAGGCACCCCTCCACTTT
TRBJ2-7 - few TRBV5-4 CASSATVGGYEQYF TGTGCCAGCAGTGCGACTGTGGGGGGCTACGAGCAGTACTTC
TRBJ2-1 TRBD2 many TRBV10-2 CASSESGGYNEQFF TGCGCCAGCAGTGAGAGCGGGGGCTACAATGAGCAGTTCTTC
TRBJ2-2 - medium-sized TRBV29-1 CSGGLRGGELFF TGCAGCGGGGGACTTCGCGGGGGGGAGCTGTTTTTT
TRBJ2-3 TRBD2 few TRBV3-1 CASSRSPLTSGNTDTQYF TGTGCCAGCAGCCGAAGCCCGCTGACTAGCGGAAACACAGATACGCAGTATTTT
TRBJ1-2 - medium-sized TRBV6-5 CASSYSAQARGCTF TGTGCCAGCAGTTACTCGGCCCAGGCCCGGGGGTGTACCTTC
TRBJ2-1 TRBD2 - TRBV7-3 CASSLAGLAGHNEQFF TGTGCCAGCAGCTTAGCGGGACTAGCGGGGCACAATGAGCAGTTCTTC
TRBJ2-1 - few TRBV12-3/TRBV12-4 CASIAEGGNEQFF TGTGCCAGCATCGCGGAAGGGGGCAATGAGCAGTTCTTC
TRBJ2-3 - many TRBV4-1 CASKEVGGEADTQYF TGCGCCAGCAAAGAGGTCGGGGGAGAGGCAGATACGCAGTATTTT
TRBJ2-5 - medium-sized TRBV12-3/TRBV12-4 CASRGSGLQETQYF TGTGCCAGCAGGGGGTCGGGGCTCCAAGAGACCCAGTACTTC
TRBJ2-3 - medium-sized TRBV28 CASSLGPATDTQYF TGTGCCAGCAGTTTAGGTCCTGCAACAGATACGCAGTATTTT
TRBJ1-6 - many TRBV7-2 CASSLGSFNSPLHF TGTGCCAGCAGCTTAGGCAGCTTTAATTCACCCCTCCACTTT
TRBJ1-1 - many TRBV12-3/TRBV12-4 CASSPRERSTAFF TGTGCCAGCAGTCCCCGGGAGCGGTCTACAGCTTTCTTT
TRBJ2-1 - - TRBV6-5 CASSSSGAHNEQFF TGTGCCAGCAGTTCCTCCGGGGCCCACAATGAGCAGTTCTTC
TRBJ2-7 - many TRBV7-2 CASSLNRDYEQYF TGTGCCAGCAGCTTAAACAGGGATTACGAGCAGTACTTC
TRBJ2-1 TRBD2 medium-sized TRBV12-3/TRBV12-4 CASSRLAEQFF TGTGCCAGCAGCCGACTAGCGGAGCAGTTCTTC
TRBJ2-3 - few TRBV9 CASSPRGVRGDTQYF TGTGCCAGCAGCCCCCGTGGGGTCCGGGGAGATACGCAGTATTTT
TRBJ1-1 TRBD1 many TRBV19 CASSLQGANTEAFF TGTGCCAGTAGTCTCCAGGGGGCGAACACTGAAGCTTTCTTT
TRBJ1-1 - - TRBV6-5 CASSSQGWTEAFF TGTGCCAGCAGTTCACAGGGTTGGACTGAAGCTTTCTTT
TRBJ1-2 - medium-sized TRBV28 CASSPWDGANYGYTF TGTGCCAGCAGTCCCTGGGACGGAGCTAACTATGGCTACACCTTC
TRBJ1-1 TRBD1 medium-sized TRBV6-5 CASRPPTGGHTEAFF TGTGCCAGCAGACCTCCGACAGGGGGACACACTGAAGCTTTCTTT
TRBJ2-5 - - TRBV7-2 CASSLSPSETQYF TGTGCCAGCAGCTTGAGTCCTTCAGAGACCCAGTACTTC
TRBJ2-3 TRBD2 once TRBV6-5 CASSHSGGRTDTQYF TGTGCCAGCAGTCATAGCGGGGGACGCACAGATACGCAGTATTTT
TRBJ1-5 - medium-sized TRBV6-2/TRBV6-3 CASSSNLRNSNQPQHF TGTGCCAGCAGTTCGAACCTCAGGAATAGCAATCAGCCCCAGCATTTT
TRBJ2-5 TRBD2 medium-sized TRBV20-1 CSALVAGAQETQYF TGCAGTGCCTTAGTAGCGGGAGCCCAAGAGACCCAGTACTTC
TRBJ1-5 - medium-sized TRBV7-9 CASSRTNSDFDQPQHF TGTGCCAGCAGCCGCACTAATTCCGATTTTGATCAGCCCCAGCATTTT
TRBJ2-1 TRBD1 - TRBV19 CASSTGGTANEQFF TGTGCCAGTAGTACAGGGGGCACGGCGAATGAGCAGTTCTTC
TRBJ1-1 - many TRBV20-1 CSASPGTNTKAFF TGCAGTGCTAGCCCGGGGACGAACACTAAAGCTTTCTTT
TRBJ2-4 - - TRBV7-3 CASSLSMNSIQYF TGTGCCAGCAGCTTAAGTATGAATAGCATTCAGTACTTC
TRBJ2-7 - medium-sized TRBV20-1 CSARDPLSGQYF TGCAGTGCTAGAGATCCCCTATCCGGGCAGTACTTC